The 9 T cell receptor beta chains in this list originate from one sample, sequenced in a study of response to subunit inactivated influenza vaccine (dated by TCRdb to the late 2010s). The library came from RT-PCR. The listed sequencing device is Illumina HiSeq 2500. The public reads were quality trimmed at Q25 with fastp and then assembled into clones with MiXCR by TCRdb, keeping productive beta chains. CDR3 protein duplicates are merged, each entry listing the most common genes and DNA. The sample table records hundreds of thousands of distinct CDR3 sequences; about 20% of these occur just once. The ten biggest clones cover 10% of the sample. The sample consisted of PBMCs from blood, taken about 20 months after vaccination. These receptor sequences come from a man between 50 and 69 years old who received an inactivated influenza vaccine. Donor details come from another sample of the same person, matched by shared clones.

This clonotype was recorded a few times. The chain links TRBV7-6 to TRBJ2-1, with 7 bases lining up with TRBD2. Germline CDR1 reads SGHVS; CDR2 reads FNYEAQ. This CDR3 is 16 amino acids long. V shed 1 base, J shed 1 base, and the junction held 4 bases outside the gene matches. In nucleotides, the CDR3 is TGTGCCAGCAGCTTAGGTTCTAGCGGTTCCTACAATGAGCAGTTCTTC. Residues: CASSLGSSGSYNEQFF. Variable domain in full (rest from reference TRBV7-6 and TRBJ2-1): GAGVSQSPRYKVTKRGQDVALRCDPISGHVSLYWYRQALGQGPEFLTYFNYEAQQDKSGLPNDRFSAERPEGSISTLTIQRTEQRDSAMYRCASSLGSSGSYNEQFFGPGTRLTVL.

The CDR3 loop reads CASSFNPQPQHF. CDR3 nucleotides: TGTGCCAGCAGTTTTAACCCCCAGCCCCAGCATTTT. The chain recombines TRBV12-3 or TRBV12-4 with TRBJ1-5; D remains ambiguous. V lost 3 bases and J lost 7, with 7 bases in between. The CDR3 length is 12 residues.

This CDR3 is CASSPMTGEPQHF. CDR3 DNA sequence: TGTGCCAGCAGTCCCATGACGGGTGAGCCCCAGCATTTT. The rearrangement uses TRBV6-2 or TRBV6-3 and TRBJ1-5; D is unclear. The CDR3 is 13 amino acids. The germline CDR1 and CDR2 sequences are MNHEY and SVGEGT. Trimming stripped 5 bases from V and 8 bases from J, with 13 bases between.

This chain joins TRBV2 and TRBJ1-1; D gene ambiguous. Trimming cost V 5 bases and J 5 bases, with 21 bases left between them. The CDR3 is made up of 16 amino acids. From germline, CDR1 is SNHLY and CDR2 FYNNEI. The CDR3 DNA is TGTGCCAGCAGTTCCCTTCTGTCAGAAATTGGTACTGAAGCTTTCTTT. This codes for CASSSLLSEIGTEAFF. Full variable domain (outside the CDR3, taken from reference TRBV2 and TRBJ1-1): EPEVTQTPSHQVTQMGQEVILRCVPISNHLYFYWYRQILGQKVEFLVSFYNNEISEKSEIFDDQFSVERPDGSNFTLKIRSTKLEDSAMYFCASSSLLSEIGTEAFFGQGTRLTVV.

The chain links TRBV3-1 to TRBJ1-2; 10 positions match TRBD1. Per germline, CDR1 LGHDT and CDR2 YNNKEL (reference sequence). CDR3 length: 14 amino acids. J lost 6 bases, V lost 4 bases, and 5 bases had no gene match. The CDR3 sequence is CASSLGTGEDGYTF. CDR3 DNA sequence: TGTGCCAGCAGCCTCGGGACAGGGGAGGATGGCTACACCTTC.

This clonotype appeared a few times. V and J are TRBV6-5 and TRBJ1-2; D may be TRBD1 (5 bases). The CDR3 runs 13 residues. Germline CDR1 is MNHEY and CDR2 is SVGAGI. Trimming removed 2 bases at V and 7 bases at J, with 11 bases between. CDR3 nucleotide sequence: TGTGCCAGCAGTTACGGGGCAGCCGGTGGCTACACCTTC. Protein sequence: CASSYGAAGGYTF.

V gene TRBV6-2 or TRBV6-3 combines with J gene TRBJ2-2, with TRBD1 matching 7 bases. This CDR3 has 16 residues. V lost 2 bases, J lost 5 bases, and 8 bases stayed unmatched. Germline lookup yields CDR1 MNHEY and CDR2 SVGEGT. CDR3 loop: CASSYARQGRTGELFF. CDR3 in DNA: TGTGCCAGCAGTTACGCGCGACAGGGAAGAACCGGGGAGCTGTTTTTT.

This clonotype was found a few times. The chain employs TRBV6-2 or TRBV6-3 and TRBJ2-7, with 11 bases aligning to TRBD2. V lost 5 bases and J lost 3; bases outside the gene matches: 6. There are 15 residues in the CDR3. The germline V gene encodes CDR1 MNHEY and CDR2 SVGEGT. Written as DNA, the CDR3 is TGTGCCAGCAGTACTACTAGCGGGAGTAACTACGAGCAGTACTTC. Translating it yields CASSTTSGSNYEQYF.

This clonotype has ten or more counts. V and J are TRBV20-1 and TRBJ1-1; D perhaps matches TRBD1 (5 bases). This CDR3 region has 15 residues. Trimming cost V 2 bases and J 0 bases, with 13 bases left between them. The germline V gene has CDR1 DFQATT and CDR2 SNEGSKA (reference sequence). DNA for the CDR3: TGCAGTGCTAGACTGCCGCCGGGGGTGAACACTGAAGCTTTCTTT. This translates into CSARLPPGVNTEAFF.